This T cell receptor (beta chain) was sequenced during a study of tumor and adjacent non-tumor tissue in lung cancer. Background on the study: Histology: about twelve adenocarcinoma, a couple of squamous cell carcinoma, 1 small cell lung cancer. Samples averaged about 3.8 million productive TCRbeta reads each. Study observations and caveats: Normal lung showed higher cumulative top 100 clone frequency than tumor. Tumor tissue had significantly higher TCR diversity than normal lung.

The length of the CDR3 is 15 residues. Per germline, CDR1 ENHRY and CDR2 SYGVKD. Trimming removed 11 bases at V and 1 base at J, with 18 bases between. The library came from three nested PCR rounds adapted from ARM-PCR protocols. TCRdb used MiXCR to reprocess the multiplex PCR reads, holding one entry per CDR3 protein. The repertoire has 100,000 or so distinct CDR3 sequences, more than 55% of them found once; the top ten carry roughly 18%. As to this clonotype: The antigen is not known.

RNA was extracted from bulk tissue without any cell sorting. Distant lung tissue was collected more than 3 cm away from the tumor edge. This clonotype originated in a young man with non-small cell lung cancer. The sample was distant non-tumor lung tissue. The chain employs TRBV10-3 and TRBJ1-3, with D possibly matching TRBD1 (6 bases). Written as DNA, the CDR3 is TGTGCCGTCAACTTACAGGGAATATCTGGAAACACCATATATTTT. It translates to CAVNLQGISGNTIYF.